This T cell receptor beta chain emerged from a study of metastatic and nonmetastatic thyroid tumors. Whole-study findings and limits: Benign nodules were reported to have significantly lower TCR beta diversity than malignant thyroid tumors, in blood and tumor.

All patients were treatment-naive before thyroid surgery. The authors' processing: The study took CDR3 differences across clinicopathological groups and made a distant-metastasis classifier for papillary thyroid cancer from them. TCRdb ran MiXCR on the PCR reads. The V and J calls and clone size come from TCRdb's table, not from the authors' own analysis. This repertoire shows 20,000 or so clones, roughly 15% found once; its top ten account for about 15%. CDR1 MNHEY and CDR2 SVGEGT come from the germline V gene. Unmatched junction bases numbered 10, after V lost 8 bases and J lost 5 bases. The CDR3 is 15 amino acids. This clone is deemed medium-sized. Its specificity is unknown.

The rearrangement joins TRBV6-2 or TRBV6-3 to TRBJ2-5; TRBD1 matches at 11 bases. The sequencing sample was made of tumor tissue. This sequence was found in a female donor with papillary thyroid cancer or a benign thyroid nodule (not recorded which). Some clones in this sample may be carry-over from other donors' samples. Written as DNA, the CDR3 is TGTGCCAGCGAAAGTCTCCGGGACAGGGGGGAGACCCAGTACTTC. Its translation is CASESLRDRGETQYF.